The next 20 T cell receptor beta chains were all read from a single sample in a study of Graves' ophthalmopathy and Graves' hyperthyroidism. RNA transcripts yielded amplified TCR beta CDR3 regions. HTBI primers were employed in first-round RT-PCR, then a second-round multiplex PCR followed. MiXCR, run by TCRdb on the multiplex PCR reads, gives a single entry per CDR3 protein. The sample has 600,000 to 650,000 distinct CDR3 sequences; around a fifth are singletons. Sequenced: peripheral blood. The receptors shown here come from a woman between 18 and 29 years old with stable Graves' hyperthyroidism. Some clones in this sample may be carry-over from other donors' samples.

The chain is built from TRBV4-1 and TRBJ2-5; 9 nucleotides line up with TRBD2. After removal of 5 bases from V and 9 bases from J, the junction contained 16 bases not matched to a gene. The CDR3 sequence is 16 residues long. Germline CDR1 and CDR2: MGHRA and YSYEKL. DNA for the CDR3: TGCGCCAGCAGCACCCAGGCCGGGACTAGCCGTGAGTCCCAGTACTTC. It specifies CASSTQAGTSRESQYF.

The chain employs TRBV30 and TRBJ2-5; weak D call: TRBD1 (5 bases). This CDR3 spans 11 amino acids. Between the trimmed V and J ends, which lost 5 bases and 4 bases, there was a span of 8 bases. Germline V CDR1 and CDR2: GTSNPN, SVGIG (reference sequence). CDR3 sequence: CAWETGETQYF. In DNA form, the CDR3 reads TGTGCCTGGGAAACAGGAGAGACCCAGTACTTC. Using reference TRBV30 and TRBJ2-5 for the parts outside the CDR3, the full variable domain is SQTIHQWPATLVQPVGSPLSLECTVEGTSNPNLYWYRQAAGRGLQLLFYSVGIGQISSEVPQNLSASRPQDRQFILSSKKLLLSDSGFYLCAWETGETQYFGPGTRLLVL.

This clonotype was seen many times. The rearrangement uses TRBV20-1 and TRBJ2-7; maybe TRBD1 (6 bases). Germline V gene data show CDR1 as DFQATT and CDR2 as SNEGSKA (reference sequence). The CDR3 has 15 residues. V was cut by 1 base and J by 0 bases, with 13 bases left in between. The CDR3 sequence is CSARVGGRASYEQYF. The CDR3 DNA reads as TGCAGTGCTAGAGTTGGGGGCCGAGCCTCCTACGAGCAGTACTTC.

The V and J genes are TRBV14 and TRBJ1-6; D gene uncertain. V was clipped by 0 bases and J by 10 bases, with 10 bases between them. Germline lookup yields CDR1 SGHDN and CDR2 FVKESK. This CDR3 has 14 amino acids. The CDR3 is CASSQDQRRSPLHF. CDR3 nucleotide sequence: TGTGCCAGCAGCCAAGATCAAAGGCGATCACCCCTCCACTTT.

V is TRBV20-1 and J is TRBJ1-1, with unresolved D. Germline V gene data show CDR1 as DFQATT and CDR2 as SNEGSKA (reference sequence). The CDR3 extends over 13 amino acids. V gave up 7 bases and J gave up 1 base, with 13 bases separating them. The CDR3 protein is CSGGSPGNTEAFF. The CDR3 bases are TGCAGTGGCGGCAGCCCAGGGAACACTGAAGCTTTCTTT.

This clonotype was seen ten or more times. This chain connects TRBV19 to TRBJ1-5; maybe TRBD1 (5 bases). The germline V gene encodes CDR1 LNHDA and CDR2 SQIVND (reference sequence). The CDR3 runs to 15 residues. Trimming stripped 5 bases from V and 1 base from J, with 12 bases between. The CDR3 protein is CASSPGRTSNQPQHF. DNA of the CDR3: TGTGCCAGTAGTCCTGGCAGGACAAGCAATCAGCCCCAGCATTTT.

This clonotype was recorded a few times. This rearrangement joins TRBV4-2 to TRBJ2-5; the match to TRBD2 covers 10 bases. Germline V gene lookup returns CDR1 LGHNA and CDR2 YNFKEQ. V gave up 0 bases and J gave up 5 bases; unmatched junction bases: 6. This CDR3 has 16 amino acids. In DNA form, the CDR3 reads TGTGCCAGCAGCCAAGATCATGGGACTAGCGCGGAGACCCAGTACTTC. Protein sequence: CASSQDHGTSAETQYF.

The rearrangement uses TRBV11-1 and TRBJ1-1; D uncertain. CDR1 and CDR2 (germline): SGHAT, FQDESV (reference sequence). V was pared by 3 bases and J by 10 bases, with 15 bases between. The CDR3 is 13 amino acids. CDR3 bases: TGTGCCAGCAGCTTCTCCGAGGGATTGGGAGCTTTCTTT. It is translated as CASSFSEGLGAFF.

The CDR3: CASSERGGFRTDTQYF. The CDR3 nucleotides are TGTGCCAGCAGTGAACGGGGGGGCTTTCGCACAGATACGCAGTATTTT. The genes are TRBV6-1 and TRBJ2-3; 8 nucleotides match TRBD2. CDR3 length: 16 residues. Germline CDR1 MNHNS, CDR2 SASEGT. After removal of 2 bases from V and 1 base from J, the junction contained 5 bases not matched to a gene.

This chain uses TRBV20-1 with TRBJ2-2; D uncertain. The ends were cut back, 7 bases at V and 1 base at J, with 7 bases in the middle. The germline CDR1 and CDR2 sequences are DFQATT and SNEGSKA (reference sequence). This CDR3 spans 12 amino acids. The CDR3 reads CSGVENTGELFF. The CDR3 DNA is TGCAGTGGGGTAGAGAACACCGGGGAGCTGTTTTTT.

This clonotype was found many times. The rearrangement uses TRBV12-3 or TRBV12-4 and TRBJ2-5; TRBD2 aligns across 7 bases. V was clipped by 5 bases and J by 4 bases; unmatched bases: 19. This CDR3 has 18 residues. The DNA of the CDR3 is TGTGCCAGCAGTCCCCTTGGCGGGAGCCTTCGTTCGGGAGAGACCCAGTACTTC. The encoded protein is CASSPLGGSLRSGETQYF.

This clonotype was seen ten or more times. The chain uses TRBV12-3 or TRBV12-4 and TRBJ2-7; TRBD1 is a possible D gene (6 bases). The germline V and J ends were trimmed by 3 bases and 5 bases, with 11 bases remaining between them. The CDR3 spans 13 residues. DNA of the CDR3: TGTGCCAGCAGTTTCTTAAGGACAGACGAGCAGTACTTC. Amino acids: CASSFLRTDEQYF.

The CDR3 loop is CASNAGSRETQYF. The CDR3 DNA follows: TGTGCCAGTAATGCAGGATCCCGGGAGACCCAGTACTTC. This chain joins TRBV19 and TRBJ2-5; D gene unclear. The CDR3 covers 13 residues. CDR1 is LNHDA, CDR2 SQIVND, per germline (reference sequence). V lost 7 bases to trimming and J lost 5 bases, with 14 bases between them.

The sample holds many counts of this clonotype. This chain joins TRBV29-1 and TRBJ1-1; 8 nucleotides agree with TRBD1. In germline, CDR1 is SQVTM, CDR2 ANQGSEA. V gave up 7 bases and J gave up 0 bases; unmatched junction bases: 7. The CDR3 extends over 14 amino acids. CDR3 residues: CSGKRTGMNTEAFF. Here the CDR3 DNA reads TGCAGCGGCAAAAGGACAGGGATGAACACTGAAGCTTTCTTT.

This clonotype appeared many times. This chain links TRBV12-3 or TRBV12-4 with TRBJ1-5, with 8 bases lining up with TRBD1. The trim removed 3 bases at V and 7 bases at J, leaving 5 bases unmatched. CDR3 length: 14 residues. CDR3 nucleotide sequence: TGTGCCAGCAGTTTCCAGGGGGCGCAGCAGCCCCAGCATTTT. Amino acids: CASSFQGAQQPQHF.

To note about this clonotype: Since the CDR3 does not end with the conserved phenylalanine or tryptophan, this likely comes from a read error. This rearrangement joins TRBV5-1 to TRBJ1-3, with D uncertain. The CDR3 runs to 14 residues. V was shortened by 0 bases and J by 3 bases, with 7 bases between the two germline ends. Germline CDR1 and CDR2: SGHRS and YFSETQ. The CDR3 DNA sequence: TGCGCCAGCAGCTTGGAGGGTAATGGAAACACCATATATTAT. Protein product: CASSLEGNGNTIYY.

As to this clonotype: The junction differs from germline at one of its ends, possibly a read error. This chain links TRBV2 with TRBJ1-5; D unclear. Germline V lookup: CDR1 SNHLY, CDR2 FYNNEI. The CDR3 extends over 14 amino acids. As DNA, the CDR3 is TGTGCCAGCAGTAGGAAAAAAAATAATCGGCCCCAGCATTTT. It yields the protein CASSRKKNNRPQHF. Drawing the rest from reference TRBV2 and TRBJ1-5, the complete variable domain is EPEVTQTPSHQVTQMGQEVILRCVPISNHLYFYWYRQILGQKVEFLVSFYNNEISEKSEIFDDQFSVERPDGSNFTLKIRSTKLEDSAMYFCASSRKKNNRPQHFGDGTRLSIL.

This clonotype has ten or more counts. V usage is TRBV12-3 or TRBV12-4 and J usage is TRBJ1-2, with 8 positions matching TRBD1. The CDR3 contains 15 residues. The V segment lost 7 bases and the J segment 2 bases; nucleotides outside the gene matches: 9. CDR3 DNA sequence: TGTGCCAGCACCGCCGGGACAGGTTCCAACTATGGCTACACCTTC. Its translation: CASTAGTGSNYGYTF.

This clonotype was observed many times. This chain links TRBV28 with TRBJ2-4; D remains ambiguous. Germline CDR1 is MDHEN and CDR2 is SYDVKM. V was pared by 2 bases and J by 4 bases, with 6 bases between. This CDR3 has 13 amino acids. CDR3 region: CASSLHTKNIQYF. Written as DNA, the CDR3 is TGTGCCAGCAGTTTACATACTAAAAACATTCAGTACTTC.

The chain couples TRBV20-1 to TRBJ2-5; unclear D gene. With 3 bases removed from V and 1 base from J, the gap between germline ends came to 6 bases. This CDR3 is built from 12 residues. Germline V gene lookup returns CDR1 DFQATT and CDR2 SNEGSKA (reference sequence). CDR3 in DNA: TGCAGTGCTAGTGGCCCCCAAGAGACCCAGTACTTC. Amino acid sequence: CSASGPQETQYF.